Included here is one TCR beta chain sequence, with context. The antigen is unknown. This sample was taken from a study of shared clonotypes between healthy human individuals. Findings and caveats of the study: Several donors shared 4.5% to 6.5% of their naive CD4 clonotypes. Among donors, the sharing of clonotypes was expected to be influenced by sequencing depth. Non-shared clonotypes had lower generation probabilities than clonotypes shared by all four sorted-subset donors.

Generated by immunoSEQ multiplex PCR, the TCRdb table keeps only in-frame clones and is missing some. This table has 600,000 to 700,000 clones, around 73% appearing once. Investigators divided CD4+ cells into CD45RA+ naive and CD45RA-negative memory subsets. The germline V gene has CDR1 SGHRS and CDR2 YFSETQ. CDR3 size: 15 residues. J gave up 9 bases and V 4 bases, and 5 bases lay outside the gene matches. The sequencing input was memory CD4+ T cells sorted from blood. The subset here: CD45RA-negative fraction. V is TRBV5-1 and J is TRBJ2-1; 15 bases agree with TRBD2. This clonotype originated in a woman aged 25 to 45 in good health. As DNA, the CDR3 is TGCGCCAGCAGCCCCGCGGGACTAGCGGGAGGTGAGCAGTTCTTC. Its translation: CASSPAGLAGGEQFF.